A selection of T cell receptor beta chains follows, all from one sample in a study of metastatic and nonmetastatic thyroid tumors. MiXCR was used by TCRdb to re-call the PCR reads. The sample has about 13,000 clones; around 23% are singletons. The sample comprised blood. The receptor source for this set is a male donor with papillary thyroid cancer or a benign thyroid nodule (not recorded which). Some clones in this sample may be carry-over from other donors' samples. The CDR3 runs from the conserved cysteine through the conserved F or W. Each record gives: CDR3 protein, J gene, V gene.

CASSYSGETQYF,TRBJ2-5,TRBV6-5
CASSLTGTGEYEQYF,TRBJ2-7,TRBV12-3/TRBV12-4
CASSSPGRGASDYTF,TRBJ1-2,TRBV7-2
CASSQSLAGEKQYF,TRBJ2-7,TRBV4-2
CASSLRGTRGQPQHF,TRBJ1-5,TRBV28
CSARDRGSRNEQYF,TRBJ2-7,TRBV20-1
CASSFSGVTDTQYF,TRBJ2-3,TRBV7-9
CASSAGYEQYF,TRBJ2-7,TRBV12-1
CASSESRVWDEQYF,TRBJ2-7,TRBV10-1
CSARESGTAYEQYF,TRBJ2-7,TRBV20-1
CASSPWDSSSNYGYTF,TRBJ1-2,TRBV28
CASSGATRGQGYEQYF,TRBJ2-7,TRBV6-2/TRBV6-3
CASSDGLSYNSPLHF,TRBJ1-6,TRBV6-4
CASSLSGATYNEQFF,TRBJ2-1,TRBV2
CASSDGGRASGEQYF,TRBJ2-7,TRBV25-1
CASSGTGPYNSPLHF,TRBJ1-6,TRBV28
CASKKDSRLSNEQFF,TRBJ2-1,TRBV28
CASSLYGTGSYEQYF,TRBJ2-7,TRBV7-2
CASSHTSGNFYEQYF,TRBJ2-7,TRBV14
CASSVQGVGSEQFF,TRBJ2-1,TRBV28
CASSPDSSTDTQYF,TRBJ2-3,TRBV18
CASSFTSGQGGNEQFF,TRBJ2-1,TRBV14
CASSPDETASGRDAQYF,TRBJ2-7,TRBV4-1
CATSRDPVDTQYF,TRBJ2-3,TRBV15
CASSTSGDGDEQFF,TRBJ2-1,TRBV7-3
CASRSGSPSSYNEQFF,TRBJ2-1,TRBV6-1
CASSSSYYEQYF,TRBJ2-7,TRBV7-2
CASRGSSSYNSPLHF,TRBJ1-6,TRBV27
CASSEFGRAEETQYF,TRBJ2-5,TRBV25-1
CASSAALGAGTGELFF,TRBJ2-2,TRBV4-2
CASSQPGLAGGMVWTDTQYF,TRBJ2-3,TRBV4-3
CAAGEGVYEQYF,TRBJ2-7,TRBV7-9
CRASRGGNQPQHF,TRBJ1-5,TRBV20-1
CASSHSGSWVF,TRBJ2-1,TRBV6-8
CASSSWTATNEKLFF,TRBJ1-4,TRBV6-2/TRBV6-3
CSARSTGGVVSTDTQYF,TRBJ2-3,TRBV20-1
CATSPGLAGNEQFF,TRBJ2-1,TRBV10-1
CASSTGITYEQYF,TRBJ2-7,TRBV19
CASRMSTGYTF,TRBJ1-2,TRBV6-1
CASSQDPVISGNTIYF,TRBJ1-3,TRBV3-1
CASSSGMGGQFF,TRBJ2-1,TRBV5-4
CASSRGQGAYEQYF,TRBJ2-7,TRBV19
CATSRDPGRTRTQYF,TRBJ2-5,TRBV15
CASSDSEADTQYF,TRBJ2-3,TRBV6-4
CASSYNILAPLHF,TRBJ1-6,TRBV6-2/TRBV6-3
CASSPWGPGLAGTGELFF,TRBJ2-2,TRBV11-2
CASSLQGWLNEQYF,TRBJ2-7,TRBV5-1
CASSFEGALTGANVLTF,TRBJ2-6,TRBV28